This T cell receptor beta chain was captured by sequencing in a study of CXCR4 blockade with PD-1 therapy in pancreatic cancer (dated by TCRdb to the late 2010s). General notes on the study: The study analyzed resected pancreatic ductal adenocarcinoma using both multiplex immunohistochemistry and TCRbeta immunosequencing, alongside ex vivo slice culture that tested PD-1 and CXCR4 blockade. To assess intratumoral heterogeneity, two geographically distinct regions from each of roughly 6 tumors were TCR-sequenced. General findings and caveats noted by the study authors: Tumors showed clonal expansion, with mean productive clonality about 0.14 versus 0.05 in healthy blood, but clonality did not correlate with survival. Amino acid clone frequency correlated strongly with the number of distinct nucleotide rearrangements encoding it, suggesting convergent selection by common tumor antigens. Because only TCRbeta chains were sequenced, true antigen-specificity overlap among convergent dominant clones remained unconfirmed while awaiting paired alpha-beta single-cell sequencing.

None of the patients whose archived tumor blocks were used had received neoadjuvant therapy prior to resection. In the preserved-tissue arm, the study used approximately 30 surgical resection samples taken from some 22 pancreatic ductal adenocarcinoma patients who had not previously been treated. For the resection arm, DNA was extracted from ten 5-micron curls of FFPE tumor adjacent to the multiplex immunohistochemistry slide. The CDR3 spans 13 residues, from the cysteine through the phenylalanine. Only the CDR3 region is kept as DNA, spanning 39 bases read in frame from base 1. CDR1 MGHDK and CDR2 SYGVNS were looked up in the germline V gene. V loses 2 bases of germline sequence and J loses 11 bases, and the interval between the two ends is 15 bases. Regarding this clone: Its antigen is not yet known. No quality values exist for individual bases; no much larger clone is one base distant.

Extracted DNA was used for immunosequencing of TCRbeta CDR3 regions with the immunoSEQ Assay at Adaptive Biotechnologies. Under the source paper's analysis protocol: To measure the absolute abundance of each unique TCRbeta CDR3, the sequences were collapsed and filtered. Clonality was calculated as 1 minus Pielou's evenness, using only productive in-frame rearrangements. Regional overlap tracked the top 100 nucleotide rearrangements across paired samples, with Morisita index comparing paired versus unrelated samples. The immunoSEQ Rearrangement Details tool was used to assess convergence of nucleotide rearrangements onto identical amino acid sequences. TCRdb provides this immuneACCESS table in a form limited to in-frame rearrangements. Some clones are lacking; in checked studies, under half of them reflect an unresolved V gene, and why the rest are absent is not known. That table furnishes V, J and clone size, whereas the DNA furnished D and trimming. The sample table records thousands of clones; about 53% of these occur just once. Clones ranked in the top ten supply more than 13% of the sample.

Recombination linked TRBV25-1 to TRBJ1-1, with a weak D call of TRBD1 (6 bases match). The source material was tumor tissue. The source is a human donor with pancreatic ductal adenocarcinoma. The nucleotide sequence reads TGTGCCAGCAGTGAAGCGCAGGGGTTGCGGGCTTTCTTT. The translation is CASSEAQGLRAFF.